One and the same sample provided the 18 T cell receptor beta chains below, sequenced in a study of cytomegalovirus exposure and HLA in healthy donors. Primers: 60 Vbeta forward and 13 Jbeta reverse. TCRdb keeps only in-frame clones here, not all; method: immunoSEQ multiplex PCR. The repertoire has under 100,000 clones, 62% of them found once; the top ten carry around 5.5%. The sequencing sample was made of PBMCs. The receptor set was obtained from a woman in her twenties or thirties in good health and CMV-seropositive.

The chain has TRBV10-3 and TRBJ1-2, with D possibly matching TRBD1 (6 bases). The CDR3 is 14 residues long. Per the germline V gene, CDR1 is ENHRY and CDR2 is SYGVKD. The V end was cut by 0 bases, the J end by 7 bases, with 12 bases between. CDR3 DNA: TGTGCCATCAGTGAGTCTGGGGGCGCGGTTGGCTACACCTTC. This translates into CAISESGGAVGYTF.

This rearrangement joins TRBV29-1 to TRBJ2-1; 8 bases align to TRBD1. Germline loops: CDR1 SQVTM, CDR2 ANQGSEA. Trimming removed 8 bases from V and 2 bases from J; junction bases left unmatched: 5. The CDR3 loop spans 13 amino acids. The CDR3 bases are TGCAGCTATGACAGGGGCACCTACAATGAGCAGTTCTTC. It translates to CSYDRGTYNEQFF.

This clone was counted only a few times. This chain links TRBV4-3 with TRBJ1-2, with TRBD1 matching 10 bases. Trimming took 0 bases from V and 2 from J; bases not matched to a gene: 3. Germline loops: CDR1 LGHNA, CDR2 YSLEER. The CDR3 loop spans 16 amino acids. DNA for the CDR3: TGCGCCAGCAGCCAAGATTGGACAGGGGGAAACTATGGCTACACCTTC. Protein: CASSQDWTGGNYGYTF.

The V and J genes are TRBV9 and TRBJ1-5; no reliable D call. Germline-derived CDR1 and CDR2 are SGDLS and YYNGEE. V lost 3 bases and J lost 2, with 9 bases in between. This CDR3 spans 14 amino acids. The CDR3 DNA sequence: TGTGCCAGCAGCGCCGCCGGGGGCAATCAGCCCCAGCATTTT. Protein: CASSAAGGNQPQHF.

In this sample, this clone turned up once. A read error may produce the germline difference seen at one junction end. The chain carries TRBV7-9 and TRBJ2-7; 9 nucleotides agree with TRBD1. The CDR3 has 15 residues. Germline V gives CDR1 SEHNR, CDR2 FQNEAQ (reference sequence). CDR3 sequence: CSSSLIRDRAYEQYF. DNA for the CDR3: TGTTCCAGCAGCTTAATTCGGGACAGGGCCTACGAGCAGTACTTC.

The rearrangement uses TRBV11-2 and TRBJ1-5; TRBD1 might be the D (5 bases). The CDR3 length is 14 residues. The germline V and J ends were trimmed by 1 base and 6 bases, with 10 bases remaining between them. Per the germline V gene, CDR1 is SGHAT and CDR2 is FQNNGV. Here the CDR3 DNA reads TGTGCCAGCAGCTTAGGACAGACCATTCAGCCCCAGCATTTT. This gives the protein CASSLGQTIQPQHF. Supplemented by reference TRBV11-2 and TRBJ1-5, the full variable domain reads EAGVAQSPRYKIIEKRQSVAFWCNPISGHATLYWYQQILGQGPKLLIQFQNNGVVDDSQLPKDRFSAERLKGVDSTLKIQPAKLEDSAVYLCASSLGQTIQPQHFGDGTRLSIL.

The chain couples TRBV10-3 to TRBJ1-2; a possible D gene is TRBD1 (6 bases). The V gene's germline CDR1 is ENHRY and CDR2 SYGVKD. The CDR3 consists of 14 residues. V was shortened by 4 bases and J by 7 bases, with 16 bases between the two germline ends. The DNA for the CDR3 is TGTGCCATCAGTGGATCGACAGGAGAGGGTGGCTACACCTTC. Translation: CAISGSTGEGGYTF.

The V call is TRBV11-3, the J call TRBJ2-1; TRBD2 agrees at 7 bases. The CDR3 is 16 amino acids. The junction had 8 bases not matched to a gene; V was cut back by 5 bases and J by 1 base. In germline, CDR1 is SGHNT, CDR2 YENEEA. The CDR3 spells CASSTPGLFSYNEQFF. The DNA of the CDR3 is TGTGCCAGCAGCACCCCGGGACTATTTTCCTACAATGAGCAGTTCTTC. Full variable domain (rest looked up from reference TRBV11-3 and TRBJ2-1): EAGVVQSPRYKIIEKKQPVAFWCNPISGHNTLYWYLQNLGQGPELLIRYENEEAVDDSQLPKDRFSAERLKGVDSTLKIQPAELGDSAVYLCASSTPGLFSYNEQFFGPGTRLTVL.

J is TRBJ1-2 and V is TRBV30; 7 bases map to TRBD1. Germline V gene lookup returns CDR1 GTSNPN and CDR2 SVGIG (reference sequence). V lost 2 bases to trimming and J lost 4 bases; unmatched junction nucleotides: 7. This CDR3 has 14 amino acids. This CDR3 is CAWSTLDRIYGYTF. The CDR3 bases are TGTGCCTGGAGTACCCTGGACAGGATCTATGGCTACACCTTC.

J is TRBJ1-5 and V is TRBV5-5; D is unresolved. The CDR3 runs 15 residues. The germline V gene encodes CDR1 SGHKS and CDR2 YYEKEE (reference sequence). V lost 0 bases, J lost 0 bases, and 7 bases lay in between. The chain's CDR3 is CASSLAVGSNQPQHF. For the CDR3, the DNA is TGTGCCAGCAGCTTGGCGGTTGGTAGCAATCAGCCCCAGCATTTT.

This clone was seen more than once but under ten times. CDR3 DNA sequence: TGTGCCAGCAGTTACCGCAACGGGGGGGGCTACACCTTC. Translated, it gives CASSYRNGGGYTF. This chain joins TRBV6-5 and TRBJ1-2, with D possibly TRBD1 on 5 matching bases. From germline, CDR1 is MNHEY and CDR2 SVGAGI. Trimming pared 2 bases from V and 8 bases from J, leaving 12 bases between. There are 13 residues in the CDR3.

In this sample, this clone turned up a few times. The rearrangement links TRBV10-1 to TRBJ1-5; no reliable D call. In germline, CDR1 is WNHNN, CDR2 SYGVQD (reference sequence). The CDR3 runs to 15 residues. V lost 11 bases and J lost 0, with 17 bases in between. Written as DNA, the CDR3 is TGCGCCTCTCCCCCGGAGGGCATTAGCAATCAGCCCCAGCATTTT. Its protein is CASPPEGISNQPQHF.

The rearrangement joins TRBV7-7 to TRBJ2-5; possible D gene TRBD2, 7 bases. The CDR3 is made up of 14 amino acids. CDR1 is SSHAT and CDR2 is FNYEAQ in the germline V gene (reference sequence). Trimming stripped 0 bases from V and 4 bases from J, with 9 bases between. Here the CDR3 DNA reads TGTGCCAGCAGCTTAGCGGGGGGGCGAGAGACCCAGTACTTC. Residues: CASSLAGGRETQYF.

This clone was picked up one time. The chain joins TRBV9 to TRBJ1-6; D possibly corresponds to TRBD1 (6 bases). V lost 2 bases to trimming and J lost 13 bases, with 16 bases between them. Germline V gives CDR1 SGDLS, CDR2 YYNGEE. The length of the CDR3 is 14 residues. DNA for the CDR3: TGTGCCAGCAGCGTGGGTGAGACAGGTCGTCCCCTCCACTTT. Translation: CASSVGETGRPLHF. Complete variable domain (other parts from reference TRBV9 and TRBJ1-6): DSGVTQTPKHLITATGQRVTLRCSPRSGDLSVYWYQQSLDQGLQFLIQYYNGEERAKGNILERFSAQQFPDLHSELNLSSLELGDSALYFCASSVGETGRPLHFGNGTRLTVT.

This clone was seen a few times. The CDR3 region has the DNA TGTGCCAGCAGTCCCGCCGGGTACGAGCAGTACTTC. This sequence encodes CASSPAGYEQYF. The chain has TRBV2 and TRBJ2-7; D unclear. The length of the CDR3 is 12 residues. Trimming cost V 5 bases and J 4 bases, with 9 bases left between them. Per germline, CDR1 SNHLY and CDR2 FYNNEI.

V gene TRBV27 combines with J gene TRBJ1-6; perhaps TRBD1 as D (6 bases). CDR3 length: 14 amino acids. Germline assignment: CDR1 MNHEY and CDR2 SMNVEV (reference sequence). The V and J ends lost 1 base and 7 bases respectively, with 8 bases between them. CDR3 sequence reads: CASSLWGTNSPLHF. CDR3 nucleotides: TGTGCCAGCAGTTTATGGGGGACAAATTCACCCCTCCACTTT.

This chain connects TRBV20-1 to TRBJ1-2; D uncertain. The CDR3 loop spans 11 amino acids. Between the trimmed V and J ends, which lost 7 bases and 6 bases, there was a span of 12 bases. CDR1 DFQATT and CDR2 SNEGSKA come from the germline V gene (reference sequence). In DNA form, the CDR3 reads TGCAGTGGGGTGAGGATGGATGGCTACACCTTC. It codes for CSGVRMDGYTF.

J is TRBJ2-7 and V is TRBV19; the match to TRBD1 covers 9 bases. Trimming took 6 bases from V and 5 from J; bases not matched to a gene: 5. CDR3 length: 13 residues. Per the germline V gene, CDR1 is LNHDA and CDR2 is SQIVND (reference sequence). DNA of the CDR3: TGTGCCAGTAGGGGGACAGGGAGCCACGAGCAGTACTTC. Its translation: CASRGTGSHEQYF. The entire variable domain, with the rest obtained from reference TRBV19 and TRBJ2-7, is as follows: DGGITQSPKYLFRKEGQNVTLSCEQNLNHDAMYWYRQDPGQGLRLIYYSQIVNDFQKGDIAEGYSVSREKKESFPLTVTSAQKNPTAFYLCASRGTGSHEQYFGPGTRLTVT.